This T cell receptor (beta chain) comes out of a study of neurological immune-mediated disorders. Overall study findings and caveats: One cluster of related CDR3 sequences contained, by phylogenetic grouping, the repertoires of 18 of 34 multiple sclerosis patients and formed a possible signature. The multiple sclerosis repertoire cluster had no clinical or MRI correlate.

V was clipped by 8 bases and J by 5 bases; unmatched bases: 14. Germline CDR1 MDHEN, CDR2 SYDVKM. The CDR3 totals 15 residues. This clonotype showed up many times. Its antigen remains unidentified. The unsorted libraries were produced from 2 million PBMCs held at -80 C. Each TCR transcript was tagged with a 10-nucleotide random UMI during 5'RACE. TCRdb re-derived calls from the 5' RACE reads in MiXCR, one entry per CDR3 protein. The sample shows 55,000 to 70,000 distinct CDR3 sequences, under 5% of them seen only once. The sample taken for sequencing was PBMCs. The TCR originated in a woman aged 45-59 years with multiple sclerosis. V is TRBV28 and J is TRBJ2-5, with 7 bases identical to TRBD2. The CDR3 nucleotides read TGTGCCAGCTGTAGTGCTAGCGGAGGGTTGGAGACCCAGTACTTC. This translates into CASCSASGGLETQYF. The whole variable domain, filled in from reference TRBV28 and TRBJ2-5, reads DVKVTQSSRYLVKRTGEKVFLECVQDMDHENMFWYRQDPGLGLRLIYFSYDVKMKEKGDIPEGYSVSREKKERFSLILESASTNQTSMYLCASCSASGGLETQYFGPGTRLLVL.